A selection of T cell receptor beta chains follows, all from one sample in a study of blood T cell repertoires in COVID-19. This table comes from immunoSEQ multiplex PCR, and its TCRdb copy is limited to in-frame clones, with some not included. Of about 200,000 clones listed, around 80% were seen once; the top ten hold approximately 6.9%. Sample: peripheral blood. These receptors were taken from a human donor with acute or convalescent COVID-19. The donor label of this sample is uncertain. Both conserved end residues are part of each CDR3. D genes are given only for firm matches. Clone size is not always given. Where it is, it says once, few, many or a class for expanded clones.

j_gene	d_gene	abundance	v_gene	CDR3aa	CDR3nt
TRBJ2-7	-	-	TRBV21-1	CASSKGPGGNGEQYF	TGTGCCAGCAGCAAAGGGCCAGGGGGCAACGGCGAGCAGTACTTC
TRBJ2-1	-	-	TRBV29-1	CSVGHRPNNEQFF	TGCAGCGTCGGACACAGGCCGAACAATGAGCAGTTCTTC
TRBJ1-1	TRBD1	once	TRBV9	CASSVEDRGTEAFF	TGTGCCAGCAGCGTAGAGGACAGGGGAACTGAAGCTTTCTTT
TRBJ2-2	-	-	TRBV5-4	CASSHPPGRENTGELFF	TGTGCCAGCAGCCATCCACCGGGGAGAGAGAATACCGGGGAGCTGTTTTTT
TRBJ1-5	-	-	TRBV12-3/TRBV12-4	CASSWGDQPQHF	TGTGCCAGCAGTTGGGGGGATCAGCCCCAGCATTTT
TRBJ2-1	-	-	TRBV28	CASSFIRRAYYNEQFF	TGTGCCAGCAGTTTTATAAGGCGGGCCTACTACAATGAGCAGTTCTTC
TRBJ1-2	-	-	TRBV11-2	CASSLGGSWGYTF	TGTGCCAGCAGCTTAGGGGGCAGTTGGGGCTACACCTTC
TRBJ2-4	TRBD1	-	TRBV7-9	CASSADRGGLVKNIQYF	TGTGCCAGCAGCGCGGACAGGGGAGGATTAGTCAAAAACATTCAGTACTTC
TRBJ2-3	TRBD2	-	TRBV6-1	CASSEGGRGDTQYF	TGTGCCAGCAGTGAAGGCGGGAGGGGGGATACGCAGTATTTT
TRBJ1-5	TRBD1	once	TRBV28	CASSDGTVVDQPQHF	TGTGCCAGCAGTGACGGGACAGTAGTCGATCAGCCCCAGCATTTT
TRBJ1-5	TRBD1	-	TRBV30	CAWSNPDRGSLGLRQPQHF	TGTGCCTGGAGTAACCCGGACAGGGGTAGCTTAGGGCTACGTCAGCCCCAGCATTTT
TRBJ2-3	TRBD2	-	TRBV19	CASSTRGLAEPTDTQYF	TGTGCCAGTAGTACGCGCGGACTAGCGGAACCCACAGATACGCAGTATTTT
TRBJ1-4	-	-	TRBV28	CASSSPSGANEKLFF	TGTGCCAGCAGTTCTCCCTCAGGGGCTAATGAAAAACTGTTTTTT
TRBJ1-5	TRBD1	-	TRBV6-5	CASSQTGRNQPQHF	TGTGCCAGCAGCCAGACAGGGAGAAATCAGCCCCAGCATTTT
TRBJ2-7	-	-	TRBV7-9	CASSLAQSAYEQYF	TGTGCCAGCAGCTTAGCGCAGTCCGCCTACGAGCAGTACTTC
TRBJ2-3	TRBD2	-	TRBV11-2	CASSLVAGGADTQYF	TGTGCCAGCAGCTTAGTGGCGGGGGGGGCAGATACGCAGTATTTT
TRBJ1-5	TRBD1	-	TRBV2	CASSELARGRQPQHF	TGTGCCAGCAGTGAACTGGCCAGGGGGCGTCAGCCCCAGCATTTT
TRBJ2-3	TRBD2	-	TRBV28	CASSLVGRGTDTQYF	TGTGCCAGCAGTTTGGTCGGGAGGGGCACAGATACGCAGTATTTT
TRBJ2-7	-	-	TRBV21-1	CASSNPKEGVVTSGYEQYF	TGTGCCAGCAGCAACCCCAAAGAGGGGGTCGTGACTAGCGGCTACGAGCAGTACTTC
TRBJ1-6	TRBD1	-	TRBV5-6	CASSSGTGPDNSPLHF	TGTGCCAGCAGCTCCGGGACAGGGCCGGATAATTCACCCCTCCACTTT
TRBJ1-2	TRBD1	-	TRBV5-1	CASSTGTGESGYTF	TGCGCCAGCAGCACCGGGACAGGGGAGAGCGGCTACACCTTC
TRBJ1-1	-	-	TRBV7-9	CASSLHMNTEAFF	TGTGCCAGCAGCTTACACATGAACACTGAAGCTTTCTTT
TRBJ2-7	TRBD2	once	TRBV25-1	CASSGRLAEAYEQYF	TGTGCCAGCAGTGGCCGACTAGCGGAAGCCTACGAGCAGTACTTC
TRBJ2-1	TRBD1	-	TRBV11-3	CASSPGTGGYNNEQFF	TGTGCCAGCAGCCCGGGGACAGGGGGCTACAACAATGAGCAGTTCTTC
TRBJ1-4	TRBD1	-	TRBV3-1/TRBV3-2	CASSQTGAIEKLFF	TGTGCCAGCAGCCAAACAGGGGCTATCGAAAAACTGTTTTTT
TRBJ1-3	-	once	TRBV6-5	CASSSPGQGYNTIYF	TGTGCCAGCAGTTCCCCCGGGCAGGGATATAACACCATATATTTT
TRBJ1-2	-	-	TRBV19	CASSIRTGNYGYTF	TGTGCCAGTAGTATACGAACGGGTAACTATGGCTACACCTTC
TRBJ2-5	-	once	TRBV14	CASSQVASSEQYF	TGTGCCAGCAGCCAAGTGGCGTCTAGCGAACAGTACTTC
TRBJ2-3	-	-	TRBV19	CASSIGTSLFTDTQYF	TGTGCCAGTAGTATAGGGACAAGTTTATTCACAGATACGCAGTATTTT
TRBJ2-2	-	-	TRBV9	CASSPRTDQNTGELFF	TGTGCCAGCAGCCCCCGGACTGATCAAAACACCGGGGAGCTGTTTTTT
TRBJ2-7	-	-	TRBV7-9	CASSFKVGVGYEQYF	TGTGCCAGCAGCTTCAAGGTCGGGGTTGGCTACGAGCAGTACTTC
TRBJ1-1	-	-	TRBV2	CASSGTTVNTEAFF	TGTGCCAGCAGCGGAACGACAGTGAACACTGAAGCTTTCTTT
TRBJ2-1	TRBD1	-	TRBV30	CAWSRSPTGTGLSNEQFF	TGTGCCTGGAGCCGCAGTCCTACGGGGACAGGGCTTAGCAATGAGCAGTTCTTC
TRBJ2-1	-	-	TRBV13	CASSFGNEQFF	TGTGCCAGCAGCTTCGGCAATGAGCAGTTCTTC
TRBJ2-5	TRBD1	once	TRBV25-1	CASSESPTGWETQYF	TGTGCCAGCAGTGAAAGCCCGACAGGGTGGGAGACCCAGTACTTC
TRBJ2-3	-	-	TRBV19	CASSIQVRSDTQYF	TGTGCCAGTAGTATTCAGGTTAGGTCAGATACGCAGTATTTT
TRBJ2-7	TRBD2	once	TRBV5-4	CASSSGTSGTSTYEQYF	TGTGCCAGCAGCTCCGGGACTAGCGGGACAAGCACCTACGAGCAGTACTTC
TRBJ2-4	-	-	TRBV20-1	CSARTANIQYF	TGCAGTGCCCGGACAGCTAACATTCAGTACTTC
TRBJ1-4	TRBD1	-	TRBV5-1	CASSSGTGRGAEKLFF	TGCGCCAGCAGCTCCGGGACAGGGAGGGGGGCTGAAAAACTGTTTTTT
TRBJ2-7	TRBD2	few	TRBV5-1	CASSSGWMGLAGGSSYEQYF	TGCGCCAGCAGCTCCGGCTGGATGGGACTAGCGGGAGGGAGCTCCTACGAGCAGTACTTC
TRBJ2-7	-	-	TRBV28	CASSSLGLPPYEQYF	TGTGCCAGCAGTTCCCTGGGACTGCCTCCCTACGAGCAGTACTTC
TRBJ2-5	TRBD2	-	TRBV6-5	CASSYGGLVGETQYF	TGTGCCAGCAGTTACGGGGGACTAGTAGGAGAGACCCAGTACTTC
TRBJ1-2	-	-	TRBV25-1	CASSGFRYGYTF	TGTGCCAGCAGTGGCTTCAGATATGGCTACACCTTC
TRBJ2-7	TRBD2	-	TRBV11-2	CASSKTSGRGSYEQYF	TGTGCCAGCAGCAAGACAAGCGGGAGAGGATCCTACGAGCAGTACTTC
TRBJ2-7	-	once	TRBV6-6	CASSSDRQHYEQYF	TGTGCCAGCAGTTCCGACCGACAGCACTACGAGCAGTACTTC
TRBJ1-1	TRBD1	-	TRBV19	CASSSRGQLNTEAFF	TGTGCCAGTAGTTCAAGGGGACAGCTTAACACTGAAGCTTTCTTT
TRBJ2-7	TRBD2	-	TRBV18	CASSPSGRVTYEQYF	TGTGCCAGCTCCCCTAGCGGGAGGGTTACCTACGAGCAGTACTTC
TRBJ1-1	TRBD1	-	TRBV19	CASSVGQGARTEAFF	TGTGCCAGTAGCGTGGGACAGGGGGCGCGTACTGAAGCTTTCTTT
TRBJ2-1	-	-	TRBV7-5	CVRSSPGYNEQFF	TGTGTCAGAAGCTCACCGGGGTACAATGAGCAGTTCTTC
TRBJ1-2	TRBD1	-	TRBV27	CASSLSGGQLLSGGYTF	TGTGCCAGCAGTTTATCGGGGGGACAGTTGTTATCTGGTGGCTACACCTTC
TRBJ1-6	-	-	TRBV7-9	CASSFGGEHSPLHF	TGTGCCAGCAGCTTCGGGGGGGAACATTCACCCCTCCACTTT
TRBJ2-7	TRBD1	-	TRBV5-4	CASSYRGGMASEQYF	TGTGCCAGCAGTTACCGAGGGGGCATGGCATCCGAGCAGTACTTC
TRBJ2-7	-	few	TRBV9	CASSLNGGEQYF	TGTGCCAGCAGCTTGAACGGGGGCGAGCAGTACTTC
TRBJ2-3	TRBD2	-	TRBV24-1	CATSDGGSAGSTDTQYF	TGTGCCACCAGTGATGGGGGGTCAGCGGGAAGCACAGATACGCAGTATTTT
TRBJ1-4	TRBD1	-	TRBV6-1	CASSDPGQGGDEKLFF	TGTGCCAGCAGTGACCCCGGACAGGGGGGCGATGAAAAACTGTTTTTT
TRBJ1-6	TRBD1	once	TRBV27	CASSLGQGNSPLHF	TGTGCCAGCAGTTTAGGACAGGGTAATTCACCCCTCCACTTT